A single T cell receptor (beta chain) is shown here with its context. This sample is part of a study of blood T cells in healthy people across ages. Trimming left V 4 bases short and J 5 bases short, with 21 bases between. The CDR3 has 17 amino acids. Primers used in a second PCR of roughly 6 to 11 cycles were a sample-barcoded 5' primer and a J-beta primer mix. Each sample provided no less than 2.5 million CDR3-containing paired-end reads. TCRdb fed the 5' RACE reads into MiXCR, producing one record per CDR3 protein. Here the sample spans 910,000 or so distinct CDR3 sequences, about 53% being singletons.

Sequenced: blood. This chain uses TRBV12-3 or TRBV12-4 with TRBJ1-5; no clear D gene. The sequence was collected from a woman aged 55-70 years in good health. Here the CDR3 reads CASSSRPPDTTDQPQHF. As DNA, the CDR3 is TGTGCCAGCAGTTCACGTCCCCCCGACACCACGGATCAGCCCCAGCATTTT.